This TCR beta chain was sequenced for a study of neurological immune-mediated disorders. This clonotype was detected ten times or more. Using its own MiXCR run on the 5' RACE reads, TCRdb lists one record per CDR3 protein. The profile covers approximately 38,000 distinct CDR3 sequences, with just under 7.5% appearing a single time and 5.5% to 6.5% taken by the ten largest. The CDR3 extends over 14 amino acids. Per the germline V gene, CDR1 is ENHRY and CDR2 is SYGVKD. Trimming took 4 bases from V and 4 from J, leaving 14 bases between them. This receptor was obtained from a man aged 50 to 60 in good health. Material: CD4+ T cells from blood. J is TRBJ2-7 and V is TRBV10-3, with D perhaps matching TRBD1 (6 bases). This chain's CDR3 is CAISALGQSYEQYF. The DNA for the CDR3 is TGTGCCATCAGTGCCCTGGGACAATCTTACGAGCAGTACTTC.